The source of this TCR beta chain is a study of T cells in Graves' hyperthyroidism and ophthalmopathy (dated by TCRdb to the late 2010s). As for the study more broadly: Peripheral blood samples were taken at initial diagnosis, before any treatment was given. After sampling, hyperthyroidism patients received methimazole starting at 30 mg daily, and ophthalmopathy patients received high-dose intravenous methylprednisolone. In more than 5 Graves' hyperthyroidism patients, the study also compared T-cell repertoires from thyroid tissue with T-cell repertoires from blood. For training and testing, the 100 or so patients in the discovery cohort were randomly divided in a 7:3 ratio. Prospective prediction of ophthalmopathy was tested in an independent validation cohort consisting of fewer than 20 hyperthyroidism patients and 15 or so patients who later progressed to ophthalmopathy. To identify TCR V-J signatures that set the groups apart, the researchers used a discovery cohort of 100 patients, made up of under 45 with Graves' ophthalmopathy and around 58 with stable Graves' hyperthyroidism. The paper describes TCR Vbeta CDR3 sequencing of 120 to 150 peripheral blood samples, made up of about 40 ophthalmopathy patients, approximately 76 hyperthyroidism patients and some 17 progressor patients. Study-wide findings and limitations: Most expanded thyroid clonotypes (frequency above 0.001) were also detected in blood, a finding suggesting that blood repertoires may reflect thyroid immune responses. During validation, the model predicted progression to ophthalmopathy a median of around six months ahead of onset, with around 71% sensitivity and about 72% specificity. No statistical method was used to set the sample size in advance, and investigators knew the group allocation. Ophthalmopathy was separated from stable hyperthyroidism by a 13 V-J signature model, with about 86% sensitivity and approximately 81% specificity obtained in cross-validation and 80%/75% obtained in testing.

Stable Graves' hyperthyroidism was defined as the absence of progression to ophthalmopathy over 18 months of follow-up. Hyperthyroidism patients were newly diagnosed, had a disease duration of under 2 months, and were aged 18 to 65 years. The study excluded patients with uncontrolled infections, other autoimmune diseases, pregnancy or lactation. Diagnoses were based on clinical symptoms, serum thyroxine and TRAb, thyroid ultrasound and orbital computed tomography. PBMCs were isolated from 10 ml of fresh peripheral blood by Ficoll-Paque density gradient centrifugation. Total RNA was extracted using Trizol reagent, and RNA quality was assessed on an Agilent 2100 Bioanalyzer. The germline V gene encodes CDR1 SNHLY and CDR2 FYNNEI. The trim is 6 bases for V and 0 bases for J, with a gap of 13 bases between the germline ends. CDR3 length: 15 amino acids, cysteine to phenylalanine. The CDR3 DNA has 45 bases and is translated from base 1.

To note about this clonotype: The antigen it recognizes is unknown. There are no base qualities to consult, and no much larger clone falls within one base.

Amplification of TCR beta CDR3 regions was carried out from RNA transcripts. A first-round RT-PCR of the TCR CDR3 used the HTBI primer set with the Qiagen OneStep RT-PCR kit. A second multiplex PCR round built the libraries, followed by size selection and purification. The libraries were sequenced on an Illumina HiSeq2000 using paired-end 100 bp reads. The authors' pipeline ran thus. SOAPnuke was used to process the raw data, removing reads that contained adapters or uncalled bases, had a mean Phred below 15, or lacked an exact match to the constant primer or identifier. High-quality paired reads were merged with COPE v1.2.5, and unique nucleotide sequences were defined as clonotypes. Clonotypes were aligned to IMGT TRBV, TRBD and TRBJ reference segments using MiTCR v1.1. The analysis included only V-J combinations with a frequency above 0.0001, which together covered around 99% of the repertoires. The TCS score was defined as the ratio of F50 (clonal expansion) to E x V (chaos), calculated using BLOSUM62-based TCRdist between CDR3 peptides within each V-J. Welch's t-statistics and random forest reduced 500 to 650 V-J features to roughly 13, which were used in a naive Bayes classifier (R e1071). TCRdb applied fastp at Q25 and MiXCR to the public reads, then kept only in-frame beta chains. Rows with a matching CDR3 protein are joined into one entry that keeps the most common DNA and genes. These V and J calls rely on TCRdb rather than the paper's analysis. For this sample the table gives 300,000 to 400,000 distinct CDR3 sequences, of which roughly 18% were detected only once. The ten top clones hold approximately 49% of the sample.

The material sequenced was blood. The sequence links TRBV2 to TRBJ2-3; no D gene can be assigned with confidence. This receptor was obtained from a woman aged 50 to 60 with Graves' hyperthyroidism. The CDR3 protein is CASSRRHFSTDTQYF. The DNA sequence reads TGTGCCAGCAGCCGTAGACACTTTAGCACAGATACGCAGTATTTT.